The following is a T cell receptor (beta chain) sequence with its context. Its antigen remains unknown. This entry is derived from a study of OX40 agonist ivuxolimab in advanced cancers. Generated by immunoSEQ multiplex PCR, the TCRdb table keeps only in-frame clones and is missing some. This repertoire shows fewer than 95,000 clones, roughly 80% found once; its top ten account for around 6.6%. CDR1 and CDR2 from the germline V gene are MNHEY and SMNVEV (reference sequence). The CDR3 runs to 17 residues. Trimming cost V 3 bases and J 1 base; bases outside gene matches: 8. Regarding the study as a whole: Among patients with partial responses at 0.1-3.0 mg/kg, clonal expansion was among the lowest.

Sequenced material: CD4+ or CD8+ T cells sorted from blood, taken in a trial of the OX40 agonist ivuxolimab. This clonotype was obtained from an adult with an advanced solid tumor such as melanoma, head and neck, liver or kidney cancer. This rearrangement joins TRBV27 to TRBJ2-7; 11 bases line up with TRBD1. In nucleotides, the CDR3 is TGTGCCAGCAGTTTCCTCCCGGGGACAGGGGGTTCCTACGAGCAGTACTTC. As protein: CASSFLPGTGGSYEQYF.